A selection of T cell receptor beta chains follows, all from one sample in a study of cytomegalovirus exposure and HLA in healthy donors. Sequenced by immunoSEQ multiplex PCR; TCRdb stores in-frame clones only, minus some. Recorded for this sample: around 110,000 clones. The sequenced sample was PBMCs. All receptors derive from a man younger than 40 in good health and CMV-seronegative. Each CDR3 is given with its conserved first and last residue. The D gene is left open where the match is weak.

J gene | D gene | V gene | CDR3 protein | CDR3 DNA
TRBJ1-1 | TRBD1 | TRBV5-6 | CASSPQGAPEAFF | TGTGCCAGCAGCCCCCAGGGGGCCCCTGAAGCTTTCTTT
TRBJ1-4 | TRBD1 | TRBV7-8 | CASSQPTGGNEKLFF | TGTGCCAGCAGCCAACCCACAGGGGGGAATGAAAAACTGTTTTTT
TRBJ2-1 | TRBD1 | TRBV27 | CASRGDRSSYNEQFF | TGTGCCAGCAGAGGGGACAGAAGCTCCTACAATGAGCAGTTCTTC
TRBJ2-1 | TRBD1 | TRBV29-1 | CSVEAISSGQGYNEQFF | TGCAGCGTTGAAGCCATATCTTCGGGACAGGGCTACAATGAGCAGTTCTTC
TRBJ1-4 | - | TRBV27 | CASRFAGTYEKLFF | TGTGCCAGCAGATTTGCAGGGACTTATGAAAAACTGTTTTTT
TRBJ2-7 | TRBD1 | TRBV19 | CASSIDGTVAYEQYF | TGTGCCAGTAGTATAGATGGGACAGTGGCCTACGAGCAGTACTTC
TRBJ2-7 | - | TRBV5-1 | CASSLNRAYEQYF | TGCGCCAGCAGCTTGAACAGAGCATACGAGCAGTACTTC
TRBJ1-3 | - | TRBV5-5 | CASSSFARNTIYF | TGTGCCAGCAGCTCTTTCGCGAGGAACACCATATATTTT
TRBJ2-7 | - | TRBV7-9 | CASSPAGPTYEQYF | TGTGCCAGCAGCCCCGCAGGGCCAACCTACGAGCAGTACTTC
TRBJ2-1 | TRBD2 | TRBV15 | CATSLSLGGVHEQFF | TGTGCCACCAGCCTCTCCCTTGGGGGGGTCCATGAGCAGTTCTTC
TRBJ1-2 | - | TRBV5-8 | CASSLGLGYTF | TGTGCCAGCAGTCTTGGACTTGGCTACACCTTC
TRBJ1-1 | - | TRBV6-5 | CASRDTGLKAFF | TGTGCCAGCAGGGATACAGGGTTGAAGGCTTTCTTT
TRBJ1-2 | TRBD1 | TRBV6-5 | CASSYSGQGVYGYTF | TGTGCTAGCAGTTACTCCGGACAGGGGGTATATGGCTACACCTTC
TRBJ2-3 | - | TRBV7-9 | CASSPKTGRGTDTQYF | TGTGCCAGCAGCCCAAAGACAGGTCGCGGCACAGATACGCAGTATTTT
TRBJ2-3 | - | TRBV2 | CASSFLRGSGTDTQYF | TGTGCCAGCAGTTTCCTTAGGGGGAGCGGCACAGATACGCAGTATTTT
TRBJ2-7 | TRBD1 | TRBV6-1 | CASSERQTTGGRYF | TGTGCCAGCAGTGAGCGACAAACTACAGGGGGGAGGTACTTC
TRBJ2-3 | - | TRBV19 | CASNSPRIRTDTQYF | TGTGCCAGTAATAGCCCACGGATACGCACAGATACGCAGTATTTT
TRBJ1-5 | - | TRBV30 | CAWSTEGGMSNQPQHF | TGTGCCTGGAGTACCGAGGGAGGGATGAGCAATCAGCCCCAGCATTTT
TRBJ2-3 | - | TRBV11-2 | CASSSVPEDTQYF | TGTGCCAGCAGCTCTGTACCGGAGGATACGCAGTATTTT
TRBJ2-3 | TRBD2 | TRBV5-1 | CASRLPSGGLDTQYF | TGCGCCAGCAGGCTGCCTAGCGGGGGGCTGGATACGCAGTATTTT
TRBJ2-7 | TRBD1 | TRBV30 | CACINRDRVYEQYF | TGTGCCTGCATTAACCGGGACAGGGTTTACGAGCAGTACTTC
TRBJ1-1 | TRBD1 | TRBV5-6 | CASSSLGQGETEAFF | TGTGCCAGCAGCAGCCTGGGACAGGGAGAAACTGAAGCTTTCTTT
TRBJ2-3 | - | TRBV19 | CASLGANTDTQYF | TGTGCCAGCCTGGGGGCGAACACAGATACGCAGTATTTT
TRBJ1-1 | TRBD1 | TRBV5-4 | CASSLRGQGGTEAFF | TGTGCCAGCAGCTTGCGTGGACAGGGGGGTACTGAAGCTTTCTTT
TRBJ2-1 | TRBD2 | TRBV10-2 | CASIPSGGLYNEQFF | TGCGCCAGCATTCCTAGCGGGGGCCTTTACAATGAGCAGTTCTTC
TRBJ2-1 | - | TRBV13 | CASSPSQSSYNEQFF | TGTGCCAGCAGCCCCTCACAGAGCTCCTACAATGAGCAGTTCTTC
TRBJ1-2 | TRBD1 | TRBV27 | CASSPLRDRFNYGYTF | TGTGCCAGCAGTCCCCTCCGGGACAGGTTTAACTATGGCTACACCTTC
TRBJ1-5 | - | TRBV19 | CASSEGQLNQPQHF | TGTGCCAGTAGTGAAGGACAGCTCAATCAGCCCCAGCATTTT
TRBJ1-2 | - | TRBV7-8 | CASSSGNGGYYGYTF | TGTGCCAGCAGCTCAGGGAATGGGGGGTACTATGGCTACACCTTC
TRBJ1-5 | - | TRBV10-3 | CAIGQSVDQPQHF | TGTGCCATCGGACAGTCGGTCGATCAGCCCCAGCATTTT
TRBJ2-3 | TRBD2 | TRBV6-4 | CAILTSGGVGTDTQYF | TGTGCCATCCTGACTAGCGGGGGAGTGGGTACAGATACGCAGTATTTT
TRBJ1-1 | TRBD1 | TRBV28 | CASGARTGEGTEAFF | TGTGCCAGCGGGGCCCGGACAGGGGAGGGCACTGAAGCTTTCTTT
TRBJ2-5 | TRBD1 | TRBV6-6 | CASSVSQGYQETQYF | TGTGCCAGCAGTGTATCACAGGGGTACCAAGAGACCCAGTACTTC
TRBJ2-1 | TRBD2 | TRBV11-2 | CASSFSGLAGGSNEQFF | TGTGCCAGCAGCTTTTCGGGACTAGCGGGGGGGTCCAATGAGCAGTTCTTC
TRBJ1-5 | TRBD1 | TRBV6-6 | CASSLGTGLNQPQHF | TGTGCCAGCAGTCTGGGGACAGGCCTTAATCAGCCCCAGCATTTT
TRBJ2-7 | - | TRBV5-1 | CASSLARSYEQYF | TGCGCCAGCAGCTTGGCCAGATCCTACGAGCAGTACTTC
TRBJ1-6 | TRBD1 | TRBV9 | CASSVEGQENSPLHF | TGTGCCAGCAGCGTAGAAGGACAGGAAAATTCACCCCTCCACTTT
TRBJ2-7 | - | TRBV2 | CASRGGGVLSYEQYF | TGTGCCAGCAGAGGCGGCGGGGTCCTCTCCTACGAGCAGTACTTC
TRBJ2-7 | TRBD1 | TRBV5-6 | CASSLAGQGAYEQYF | TGTGCCAGCAGCTTGGCCGGACAGGGAGCCTACGAGCAGTACTTC
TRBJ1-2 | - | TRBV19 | CASRVAAGGGNYGYTF | TGTGCCAGTCGGGTGGCGGCGGGCGGAGGAAACTATGGCTACACCTTC
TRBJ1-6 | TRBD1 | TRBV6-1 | CASSGVTGASSYNSPLHF | TGTGCCAGCAGTGGCGTTACAGGGGCGAGCTCCTATAATTCACCCCTCCACTTT
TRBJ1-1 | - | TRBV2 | CASSGARIEAFF | TGTGCCAGCAGCGGAGCCAGAATCGAAGCTTTCTTT
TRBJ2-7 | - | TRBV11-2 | CASSLAGSEQYF | TGTGCCAGCAGCTTAGCGGGATCCGAGCAGTACTTC
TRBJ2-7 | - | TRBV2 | CASSGLEGYEQYF | TGTGCCAGCAGTGGCCTGGAGGGATACGAGCAGTACTTC
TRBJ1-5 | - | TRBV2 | CASGDSVNQPQHF | TGTGCCAGCGGTGACTCGGTAAATCAGCCCCAGCATTTT